Presented here are 30 T cell receptor beta chains from one specimen sequenced in a study of T cells after yellow fever vaccination. MiXCR, applied by TCRdb to the 5' RACE reads, yields one record per CDR3 protein. The table lists some 340,000 distinct CDR3 sequences, roughly 10% of them singletons. Here the sequenced sample was CD4+ T cells sorted from PBMCs, taken 45 days after the yellow fever booster vaccination. The source is a man younger than 35 who received the YFV17D yellow fever vaccine.

The chain combines TRBV5-1 with TRBJ1-5; the D gene is possibly TRBD1 (6 bases). CDR1 SGHRS and CDR2 YFSETQ come from the germline V gene. There are 17 residues in the CDR3. The ends were cut back, 4 bases at V and 0 bases at J, with 17 bases in the middle. This chain's CDR3 is CASSRLPGQLSNQPQHF. The CDR3 DNA sequence: TGCGCCAGCAGCCGTCTACCAGGACAGCTTAGCAATCAGCCCCAGCATTTT.

This clonotype was recorded at least ten times. V and J are TRBV12-3 or TRBV12-4 and TRBJ1-1; D is unresolved. This CDR3 has 13 amino acids. The V gene lost 2 bases and the J gene lost 4 bases, with 8 bases spanning the gap. The DNA of the CDR3 is TGTGCCAGCAGTTTACAAGTTCTCACTGAAGCTTTCTTT. This gives the protein CASSLQVLTEAFF.

The CDR3 DNA reads TGTGCCAGCAGCTTCCAGGGGGCTGTCAGCACTGAAGCTTTCTTT. It codes for CASSFQGAVSTEAFF. The chain recombines TRBV11-1 with TRBJ1-1; 8 nucleotides line up with TRBD1. The length of the CDR3 is 15 residues. Trimming at V came to 3 bases and at J to 4 bases, leaving 7 bases not matched to a gene. From germline, CDR1 is SGHAT and CDR2 FQDESV (reference sequence).

In this sample, this clonotype turned up many times. The chain carries TRBV4-3 and TRBJ1-5; 9 bases map to TRBD1. The CDR3 runs to 16 residues. The germline V gene has CDR1 LGHNA and CDR2 YSLEER. J was trimmed by 7 bases and V by 0 bases; bases with no gene match: 7. This CDR3 reads CASSQDLGQGGQPQHF. CDR3 nucleotide sequence: TGCGCCAGCAGCCAAGATCTGGGACAGGGCGGCCAGCCCCAGCATTTT.

The chain has TRBV20-1 and TRBJ2-3; D tentatively reads TRBD1 or TRBD2 (5 bases each). The germline CDR1 and CDR2 sequences are DFQATT and SNEGSKA (reference sequence). Between the trimmed V and J ends, which lost 6 bases and 4 bases, there was a span of 20 bases. The length of the CDR3 is 15 residues. CDR3 region: CSALDSGQFADTQYF. As DNA, the CDR3 is TGCAGTGCCCTAGACAGCGGCCAATTCGCAGATACGCAGTATTTT.

There are a few counts of this clonotype. The rearrangement uses TRBV5-1 and TRBJ2-7; a weak D match, TRBD2 (5 bases). The CDR3 contains 16 residues. CDR1 SGHRS and CDR2 YFSETQ come from the germline V gene. The germline V and J ends were trimmed by 4 bases and 1 base, with 18 bases remaining between them. CDR3 sequence reads: CASSPTAGGQSYEQYF. The CDR3 bases are TGCGCCAGCAGCCCCACTGCCGGCGGGCAGTCCTACGAGCAGTACTTC.

This clonotype has only a few counts. V gene TRBV9 combines with J gene TRBJ1-6; 10 nucleotides agree with TRBD1. The CDR3 is 15 amino acids. Germline V gene data show CDR1 as SGDLS and CDR2 as YYNGEE. The trim removed 0 bases at V and 9 bases at J, leaving 3 bases unmatched. CDR3 sequence reads: CASSVGTGGSSPLHF. The CDR3 nucleotides are TGTGCCAGCAGCGTAGGGACAGGGGGTAGTTCACCCCTCCACTTT.

Turning to this clonotype: A junction end diverges from the germline sequence, so it may reflect a read error. The chain has TRBV7-9 and TRBJ1-6; 9 positions agree with TRBD1. The CDR3 covers 14 residues. CDR1 is SEHNR, CDR2 FQNEAQ, per germline (reference sequence). The chain's CDR3 is CAGSRDRVGSPLHF. The CDR3 region has the DNA TGTGCCGGCAGTCGGGACAGGGTTGGTTCACCCCTCCACTTT.

This clonotype was recorded a few times. V gene TRBV20-1 combines with J gene TRBJ1-2, with 8 nucleotides matching TRBD1. Germline trimming cut 6 bases from V and 9 bases from J; bases unmatched to any gene: 6. The germline CDR1 and CDR2 sequences are DFQATT and SNEGSKA (reference sequence). The CDR3 sequence is 11 residues long. The CDR3 loop is CSAPRQGSYTF. The CDR3 bases are TGCAGTGCGCCGCGACAGGGGAGCTACACCTTC.

CDR3 sequence (DNA): TGTGCCAGCAGCCAAGGACAGGGGGCGTTGGAGAAGCAGTTCTTC. It is translated as CASSQGQGALEKQFF. V gene TRBV7-6 combines with J gene TRBJ2-1; 11 bases are a match to TRBD1. Trimming removed 5 bases from V and 11 bases from J; junction bases left unmatched: 11. Germline V gene lookup returns CDR1 SGHVS and CDR2 FNYEAQ. The CDR3 is made up of 15 amino acids.

This clonotype has a handful of counts. The rearrangement links TRBV20-1 to TRBJ1-5; D is perhaps TRBD1 (5 bases). This CDR3 has 17 amino acids. Germline V gives CDR1 DFQATT, CDR2 SNEGSKA (reference sequence). Trimming left V 0 bases short and J 7 bases short, with 22 bases between. This CDR3 is CSARDLGGASEWQPQHF. DNA of the CDR3: TGCAGTGCTAGAGACCTTGGGGGAGCCTCCGAGTGGCAGCCCCAGCATTTT.

V usage is TRBV24-1 and J usage is TRBJ2-1; D is uncertain. V was pared by 3 bases and J by 8 bases, with 10 bases between. CDR1 is KGHDR and CDR2 is SFDVKD in the germline V gene. The length of the CDR3 is 13 residues. The CDR3 DNA reads as TGTGCCACCAGTGATGGGTCTTCCGATGAGCAGTTCTTC. This translates into CATSDGSSDEQFF.

This clonotype showed up just a few times. V usage is TRBV7-9 and J usage is TRBJ2-1; 7 bases fit TRBD1. V shed 8 bases and J 6 bases; nucleotides not matched to a gene: 10. CDR3 length: 14 amino acids. Germline V gives CDR1 SEHNR, CDR2 FQNEAQ (reference sequence). Here the CDR3 DNA reads TGTGCCAGCGGAGTTGACAGGGTCTTCAATGAGCAGTTCTTC. Encoded protein: CASGVDRVFNEQFF.

This clonotype was observed at least ten times. The gene calls are TRBV7-7 and TRBJ2-1; D is unclear. CDR1 and CDR2 (germline): SSHAT, FNYEAQ (reference sequence). V lost 0 bases and J 6 bases, leaving 6 bases between the germline ends. The CDR3 spans 13 residues. The CDR3 nucleotides are TGTGCCAGCAGCTTAGCGCCCGGCAATGAGCAGTTCTTC. It codes for CASSLAPGNEQFF.

This clonotype has only a few counts. The chain has TRBV20-1 and TRBJ1-6; 8 bases agree with TRBD1. V shed 0 bases and J 8 bases; nucleotides not matched to a gene: 3. This CDR3 region has 14 residues. CDR1 is DFQATT, CDR2 SNEGSKA, per germline (reference sequence). CDR3 bases: TGCAGTGCTAGAGATGGGACAGGATATTCACCCCTCCACTTT. It is translated as CSARDGTGYSPLHF.

Only a few counts were recorded for this clonotype. The rearrangement uses TRBV11-2 and TRBJ2-1; 7 nucleotides match TRBD2. The germline CDR1 and CDR2 sequences are SGHAT and FQNNGV. The CDR3 contains 16 residues. After removal of 4 bases from V and 6 bases from J, the junction contained 12 bases not matched to a gene. CDR3 nucleotides: TGTGCCAGCAGCTCTATTCAGGGAGGGTCTCGCAATGAGCAGTTCTTC. Translating gives CASSSIQGGSRNEQFF.

V usage is TRBV14 and J usage is TRBJ1-1; D remains ambiguous. The germline V gene has CDR1 SGHDN and CDR2 FVKESK. This CDR3 spans 15 amino acids. V gave up 4 bases and J gave up 5 bases, with 17 bases separating them. The CDR3 region has the DNA TGTGCCAGCAGCCGCAGGAGGAGGGTCGGGACTGAAGCTTTCTTT. Amino acids: CASSRRRRVGTEAFF.

This clonotype has a handful of counts. The chain is built from TRBV30 and TRBJ2-5; 11 nucleotides match TRBD2. V lost 5 bases to trimming and J lost 5 bases; unmatched junction nucleotides: 10. Germline V gene lookup returns CDR1 GTSNPN and CDR2 SVGIG (reference sequence). This CDR3 spans 15 amino acids. In DNA form, the CDR3 reads TGTGCCTGGGGGGAGGGGACTAGCGGTCTCGAGACCCAGTACTTC. Protein: CAWGEGTSGLETQYF.

This CDR3 reads CASSPRSLAGVFTETQYF. The CDR3 region has the DNA TGTGCCAGCTCACCACGATCTCTAGCGGGGGTGTTTACGGAGACCCAGTACTTC. V and J are TRBV18 and TRBJ2-5, with 10 bases fitting TRBD2. Germline V gene sequence: CDR1 KGHSH, CDR2 LQKENI. This CDR3 is built from 18 residues. Trimming removed 1 base from V and 5 bases from J; junction bases left unmatched: 13. The full variable domain, in which reference TRBV18 and TRBJ2-5 provide the parts outside the CDR3, is NAGVMQNPRHLVRRRGQEARLRCSPMKGHSHVYWYRQLPEEGLKFMVYLQKENIIDESGMPKERFSAEFPKEGPSILRIQQVVRGDSAAYFCASSPRSLAGVFTETQYFGPGTRLLVL.

This clonotype appeared a few times. V usage is TRBV11-2 and J usage is TRBJ2-5; D ambiguous. The CDR3 runs 15 residues. Trimming cost V 5 bases and J 3 bases, with 16 bases left between them. Germline V gene sequence: CDR1 SGHAT, CDR2 FQNNGV. CDR3: CASSPQYTVKETQYF. CDR3 bases: TGTGCCAGCAGCCCCCAATATACGGTTAAAGAGACCCAGTACTTC.

This clonotype turned up a few times. The rearrangement joins TRBV7-9 to TRBJ2-7, with D perhaps TRBD2 (6 bases). The ends were cut back, 3 bases at V and 6 bases at J, with 12 bases in the middle. The germline V gene encodes CDR1 SEHNR and CDR2 FQNEAQ (reference sequence). This CDR3 comprises 13 residues. The CDR3 loop is CASSFSGEIEQYV. CDR3 bases: TGTGCCAGCAGCTTTTCGGGGGAGATCGAGCAGTACGTC.

A few counts support this clonotype. The chain carries TRBV7-9 and TRBJ1-2; D uncertain. V lost 6 bases to trimming and J lost 4 bases, with 9 bases between them. Germline assignment: CDR1 SEHNR and CDR2 FQNEAQ (reference sequence). CDR3 length: 12 residues. CDR3 in DNA: TGTGCCAGCAGTTCGCGGATCTATGGCTACACCTTC. Encoded protein: CASSSRIYGYTF. The variable domain in full, with the rest retrieved from reference TRBV7-9 and TRBJ1-2, is DTGVSQNPRHKITKRGQNVTFRCDPISEHNRLYWYRQTLGQGPEFLTYFQNEAQLEKSRLLSDRFSAERPKGSFSTLEIQRTEQGDSAMYLCASSSRIYGYTFGSGTRLTVV.

The chain has TRBV30 and TRBJ1-5, with 7 bases that match TRBD1. The J segment lost 6 bases and the V segment lost 0 bases, leaving 8 bases of the junction unmatched. From germline, CDR1 is GTSNPN and CDR2 SVGIG (reference sequence). The CDR3 length is 15 residues. CDR3 loop: CAWSVRASGGQPQHF. In DNA, the CDR3 is TGTGCCTGGAGTGTAAGAGCCTCAGGGGGTCAGCCCCAGCATTTT.

This clonotype was recorded a few times. The rearrangement links TRBV6-6 to TRBJ1-1; TRBD1 might be the D (5 bases). This CDR3 is built from 14 residues. Germline V CDR1 and CDR2: MNHNY, SVGAGI (reference sequence). With 2 bases removed from V and 1 base from J, the gap between germline ends came to 8 bases. The CDR3 here is CASSYRTGNTEAFF. The CDR3 bases are TGTGCCAGCAGTTACCGAACAGGGAACACTGAAGCTTTCTTT.

This clonotype was recorded a few times. CDR3 amino acids: CASSHEGGGGYTF. The DNA of the CDR3 is TGTGCCAGCAGCCATGAAGGGGGTGGAGGCTACACCTTC. J is TRBJ1-2 and V is TRBV7-3; weak D call: TRBD1 (6 bases). The CDR3 consists of 13 residues. The V end lost 5 bases, the J end lost 8 bases, and 15 bases lay between the germline ends. Germline V lookup: CDR1 SGHTA, CDR2 FQGTGA. Based on the CDR3 plus reference TRBV7-3 and TRBJ1-2, the full variable domain is GAGVSQTPSNKVTEKGKYVELRCDPISGHTALYWYRQSLGQGPEFLIYFQGTGAADDSGLPNDRFFAVRPEGSVSTLKIQRTERGDSAVYLCASSHEGGGGYTFGSGTRLTVV.

V usage is TRBV30 and J usage is TRBJ1-4; no clear D. The CDR3 runs to 12 residues. V dropped 2 bases and J dropped 0 bases, with 1 base sitting between them. CDR1 is GTSNPN, CDR2 SVGIG, per germline (reference sequence). CDR3 bases: TGTGCCTGGAGTCCAACTAATGAAAAACTGTTTTTT. Its protein is CAWSPTNEKLFF.

Only a few counts were recorded for this clonotype. The chain uses TRBV6-2 or TRBV6-3 and TRBJ2-1; tentative D call: TRBD1 (5 bases). V lost 8 bases and J lost 4, with 12 bases in between. The CDR3 is 13 amino acids. Germline CDR1 and CDR2: MNHEY and SVGEGT. In DNA form, the CDR3 reads TGTGCCAGCGTACAGGATACGTACAATGAGCAGTTCTTC. Protein: CASVQDTYNEQFF.

The table lists this clonotype with a few counts. The chain carries TRBV7-3 and TRBJ1-2; possible D gene TRBD1, 6 bases. The CDR3 covers 14 residues. V was clipped by 5 bases and J by 7 bases, with 17 bases between them. CDR1 is SGHTA and CDR2 is FQGTGA in the germline V gene. The CDR3 region is CASSAGQPGAGYTF. The CDR3 region has the DNA TGTGCCAGCAGCGCCGGACAGCCGGGGGCTGGCTACACCTTC.

The CDR3 nucleotides read TGTGCCAGCATTCTTCATGAGGGGAGCGGGTATGGCTACACCTTC. This encodes CASILHEGSGYGYTF. This chain links TRBV6-6 with TRBJ1-2, with a possible D match to TRBD1 (5 bases). The germline V gene has CDR1 MNHNY and CDR2 SVGAGI (reference sequence). This CDR3 region has 15 residues. Trimming took 7 bases from V and 5 from J, leaving 20 bases between them.

This clonotype has more than one count but fewer than ten. The rearrangement uses TRBV18 and TRBJ1-1, with a weak D call TRBD1 (5 bases). The ends were cut back, 0 bases at V and 7 bases at J, with 15 bases in the middle. CDR1 KGHSH and CDR2 LQKENI come from the germline V gene. The CDR3 is made up of 15 amino acids. CDR3 residues: CASSPPAREEGEAFF. The CDR3 nucleotides are TGTGCCAGCTCACCACCGGCCAGGGAAGAGGGTGAAGCTTTCTTT.